The T cell receptor (beta chain) described here comes from a study of cytomegalovirus exposure and HLA in healthy donors. General study results and limits: In a later analysis, a missense DCLRE1C variant was linked to TCR beta V- and J-gene trimming. Owing to their indistinguishability, certain V segments, notably TRBV6-2 and TRBV6-3, were excluded. Association of about 17,000 TCR beta sequences with HLA alleles was found at 0.05 false discovery rate in a later analysis.

Primers included in the PCR were 60 Vbeta and 13 Jbeta primers. The assay was immunoSEQ multiplex PCR, and TCRdb's table has in-frame clones only and misses some. The table has 95,000 to 100,000 clones, roughly 74% seen once. This CDR3 has 13 residues. Regarding this clone: Antigen unknown.

The rearrangement links TRBV7-5 to TRBJ2-1; TRBD1 is the table's D call and was not checked against the DNA. TRBV7-5 is annotated as a pseudogene. This sequence originates from a woman between 40 and 55 years old in good health and CMV-seronegative. Sequencing was done on a sample of PBMCs. CDR3 DNA sequence: TGTGCCCTCGAGGCGCCAGGGCCCAATGAGCAGTTCTTC. Translating gives CALEAPGPNEQFF.